This TCR beta chain was obtained from a study of T cell responses to AZD1222 COVID-19 vaccine (dated by TCRdb to the early 2020s). About the full investigation: AZD1222 recipients with second doses at about 4 weeks or about 12 weeks were pooled, because spike-specific TCR depth and breadth did not differ between schedules. TCR sequencing was performed for 230 to 250 trial participants, of whom around 200 were given two doses of AZD1222 and approximately 25 were given two doses of MenACWY control vaccine. Trial participants were enrolled by age into 18-55, 56-69 and 70-plus year subgroups, with approximately 150, 30 and 60 TCR-sequenced participants respectively. Overall study outcomes, separate from this receptor: The vaccine-associated CD4 TCRs covered the entire spike protein, and the dominant responses fell in regions 160-218 and 743-854. Conclusions about previously exposed vaccinees are limited, since just 5 to 7 AZD1222 recipients were seropositive for SARS-CoV-2 at baseline. The 56-69-year group was small, and its depth increase did not reach significance, likely because of low power. Reportedly, almost half of the unique spike-specific TCRs recognized epitopes lying outside the regions that are mutated in the B.1.351 and B.1.1.7 variants. Participants were mostly white British and included more females than males, and it was suggested by the authors that clonal diversity may have been underestimated. After two AZD1222 doses, both the breadth and the depth of spike-specific TCRs were significantly higher than at day 0 and than in MenACWY recipients. No day 14 peak-response samples were available, so repertoires were characterized only after the peak T cell response.

Remarks on this clone: Its antigen remains unidentified. Base qualities are not at hand, and no much larger clone is one base apart.

The CDR3 regions of human TCRbeta chains were analyzed by immunosequencing. In the authors' own workflow: TCRs in the repertoires were matched against a reference library of SARS-CoV-2-specific TCRs that had been generated with the MIRA antigen-specificity platform. Breadth was defined as the fraction of unique TCRs that were SARS-CoV-2-associated, and depth was defined as the fraction of total T cells that were SARS-CoV-2-associated. Using the MIRA data, every spike-specific TCR was mapped to the spike region that the TCR reacted to and assigned to either a CD4 or a CD8 class. Log10-transformed breadth and depth values were compared by one-way ANOVA with Sidak's multiple comparisons tests. TCRdb took this table from immuneACCESS and kept in-frame rearrangements with V and J called. Such tables lack part of the clones; where checked against another copy, unresolved V genes explain under half of the gap, and the rest is unexplained. The V and J calls and clone size come from that table; D and trimming were worked out from the DNA. The sample yields approximately 180,000 clones; 85% to 95% were counted once. More than 9% of the sample goes to the ten largest clones.

There are 13 amino acids in the CDR3, from cysteine to phenylalanine inclusive. The entry retains the CDR3 DNA only, 39 bases that are in frame from base 1. According to the germline V gene, CDR1 reads MRHNA and CDR2 reads SNTAGT. The junction shows trimming of 6 bases on V and 4 bases on J, plus 10 bases between the germline ends. Interpreted using the paper, the time point label stands for: baseline before first vaccination. Vaccinee samples came from UK trials COV001 and COV002, including a single-blind randomized controlled phase 2/3 trial of AZD1222 (ChAdOx1 nCoV-19) in healthy adults. For TCRbeta chain sequencing, PBMC samples were collected from trial participants at day 0 and at day 28 after the second dose.

This clonotype originated in an adult in good health. The material was peripheral blood, obtained on day 0 of AZD1222 vaccination. The receptor chain draws on TRBV6-4 and TRBJ1-5, with a weak D call of TRBD1 (5 bases match). Here the CDR3 is given as CASSKKGNQPQHF. The DNA sequence reads TGTGCCAGCAGCAAGAAGGGGAATCAGCCCCAGCATTTT.